Following are 31 T cell receptor beta chains from one sample sequenced in a study of T cell responses to AZD1222 COVID-19 vaccine. Repertoires were generated with immunoSEQ multiplex PCR, while TCRdb's copy carries only in-frame clones and drops some. The table lists more than 100,000 clones, about nine tenths of them singletons. The sample here was peripheral blood, taken on day 0 of AZD1222 vaccination. These receptors originate from an adult in good health.

The genes are TRBV5-6 and TRBJ2-3, with unresolved D. The V end lost 7 bases, the J end lost 2 bases, and 5 bases lay between the germline ends. The CDR3 has 11 residues. Germline V lookup: CDR1 SGHDT, CDR2 YYEEEE. The CDR3 DNA reads as TGTGCCAGCGCACTCACAGATACGCAGTATTTT. Translation gives CASALTDTQYF.

V is TRBV3-1 (or the pseudogene TRBV3-2) and J is TRBJ1-2; D remains ambiguous. The CDR3 contains 14 residues. V lost 1 base to trimming and J lost 2 bases, with 8 bases between them. Germline CDR1 LGHDT, CDR2 YNNKEL (reference sequence). This CDR3 is CASSQGKGNYGYTF. DNA for the CDR3: TGTGCCAGCAGCCAAGGGAAGGGCAACTATGGCTACACCTTC.

The chain carries TRBV25-1 and TRBJ1-2; tentatively, D is TRBD1 (5 bases). The CDR3 has 14 residues. Trimming removed 2 bases from V and 4 bases from J, with 11 bases in between. The germline CDR1 and CDR2 sequences are MGHDK and SYGVNS. CDR3 in DNA: TGTGCCAGCAGTGAACCCGGGACGGTCTATGGCTACACCTTC. Translation: CASSEPGTVYGYTF.

This rearrangement joins TRBV10-3 to TRBJ2-7; TRBD2 might be the D (6 bases). The CDR3 consists of 14 residues. Trimming shortened V by 6 bases and J by 4 bases, and 16 bases separated the two germline ends. The V gene's germline CDR1 is ENHRY and CDR2 SYGVKD. CDR3 in DNA: TGTGCCATCAGACCAGCCGAAGGGAGGTACGAGCAGTACTTC. Translating it yields CAIRPAEGRYEQYF.

The chain carries TRBV27 and TRBJ2-7; D gene unclear. This CDR3 contains 13 residues. V shed 5 bases and J shed 0 bases, with 8 bases lying between them. Germline CDR1 and CDR2: MNHEY and SMNVEV (reference sequence). The chain's CDR3 is CASSARTSYEQYF. The CDR3 bases are TGTGCCAGCAGTGCGAGAACCTCCTACGAGCAGTACTTC.

This clone was seen only a few times. This chain joins TRBV3-1 (or the pseudogene TRBV3-2) and TRBJ1-5; D uncertain. Per the germline V gene, CDR1 is LGHDT and CDR2 is YNNKEL (reference sequence). The V end lost 3 bases, the J end lost 7 bases, and 10 bases lay between the germline ends. The CDR3 covers 13 residues. CDR3 coding DNA: TGTGCCAGCAGCCAGGCCCCCTACCAGCCCCAGCATTTT. This encodes CASSQAPYQPQHF.

J is TRBJ2-3 and V is TRBV2; the D gene is possibly TRBD2 (6 bases). This CDR3 is 17 amino acids long. Germline V gene sequence: CDR1 SNHLY, CDR2 FYNNEI. Trimming removed 6 bases from V and 2 bases from J, with 21 bases in between. The CDR3 DNA reads as TGTGCCAGCAGCTGGATCTTGGACTATAGGGACACAGATACGCAGTATTTT. It yields the protein CASSWILDYRDTDTQYF.

This clone is a singleton in its sample. The rearrangement joins TRBV7-9 to TRBJ2-1; a possible D gene is TRBD1 (5 bases). From germline, CDR1 is SEHNR and CDR2 FQNEAQ (reference sequence). This CDR3 contains 15 residues. Trimming shortened V by 0 bases and J by 2 bases, and 8 bases separated the two germline ends. This CDR3 is CASSLAGATYNEQFF. CDR3 nucleotides: TGTGCCAGCAGCTTAGCTGGGGCAACCTACAATGAGCAGTTCTTC.

This clone was detected once. The V call is TRBV3-1 (or the pseudogene TRBV3-2), the J call TRBJ1-5; possible D gene TRBD1, 5 bases. Trimming took 3 bases from V and 3 from J, leaving 15 bases between them. This CDR3 is 16 amino acids long. Germline V CDR1 and CDR2: LGHDT, YNNKEL (reference sequence). The CDR3 spells CASSQGGPTVNQPQHF. CDR3 in DNA: TGTGCCAGCAGCCAGGGGGGACCTACGGTCAATCAGCCCCAGCATTTT.

The chain is built from TRBV7-9 and TRBJ1-1; D is perhaps TRBD1 (5 bases). From germline, CDR1 is SEHNR and CDR2 FQNEAQ (reference sequence). The CDR3 spans 17 residues. Trimming took off 5 bases at V and 2 bases at J, with 21 bases between the two ends. The CDR3 loop reads CASSPHGGGLGNTEAFF. The CDR3 DNA is TGTGCCAGCAGCCCCCACGGGGGAGGGTTAGGCAACACTGAAGCTTTCTTT.

This clone has only a few counts. Other nucleotide sequences in the sample specify the same CDR3. The gene calls are TRBV29-1 and TRBJ2-7, with D perhaps matching TRBD1 (7 bases). The CDR3 totals 16 residues. CDR1 and CDR2 (germline): SQVTM, ANQGSEA. V gave up 0 bases and J gave up 2 bases, with 17 bases separating them. The CDR3 bases are TGCAGCGTTGAAGATCTGGGGGGTCAGGGGGCCTACGAGCAGTACTTC. Translating gives CSVEDLGGQGAYEQYF.

J is TRBJ2-1 and V is TRBV3-1 (or the pseudogene TRBV3-2), with TRBD2 matching 13 bases. Germline-derived CDR1 and CDR2 are LGHDT and YNNKEL (reference sequence). V trimming: 5 bases; J trimming: 3 bases; junction bases outside the gene matches: 4. The CDR3 runs to 16 residues. The CDR3 nucleotides read TGTGCCAGCAGCTTCCGGACTAGCGGGGGCTACAATGAGCAGTTCTTC. It is translated as CASSFRTSGGYNEQFF.

This chain joins TRBV7-9 and TRBJ2-3, with D possibly matching TRBD1 (6 bases). V lost 0 bases to trimming and J lost 2 bases, with 9 bases between them. The germline V gene has CDR1 SEHNR and CDR2 FQNEAQ (reference sequence). CDR3 size: 15 residues. The DNA for the CDR3 is TGTGCCAGCAGCTTAGCTGGACAGCACACAGATACGCAGTATTTT. It encodes CASSLAGQHTDTQYF.

The chain has TRBV7-9 and TRBJ1-4, with no clear D. CDR3 length: 12 amino acids. Trimming shortened V by 4 bases and J by 8 bases, and 8 bases separated the two germline ends. Per germline, CDR1 SEHNR and CDR2 FQNEAQ (reference sequence). This chain's CDR3 is CASSSPGEKLFF. The DNA for the CDR3 is TGTGCCAGCAGCTCCCCTGGGGAAAAACTGTTTTTT.

This clone appeared a few times. The V call is TRBV14, the J call TRBJ1-2, with D possibly matching TRBD1 (5 bases). The germline CDR1 and CDR2 sequences are SGHDN and FVKESK. The V gene lost 2 bases and the J gene lost 8 bases, with 9 bases spanning the gap. This CDR3 has 12 residues. The CDR3 bases are TGTGCCAGCAGCCAAAGACAGACCGGCTACACCTTC. It translates to CASSQRQTGYTF. Full variable domain (missing parts from reference TRBV14 and TRBJ1-2): EAGVTQFPSHSVIEKGQTVTLRCDPISGHDNLYWYRRVMGKEIKFLLHFVKESKQDESGMPNNRFLAERTGGTYSTLKVQPAELEDSGVYFCASSQRQTGYTFGSGTRLTVV.

The chain joins TRBV3-1 (or the pseudogene TRBV3-2) to TRBJ1-2; a weak D match, TRBD1 (6 bases). The CDR3 is made up of 15 amino acids. The V gene lost 4 bases and the J gene lost 4 bases, with 16 bases spanning the gap. The germline V gene encodes CDR1 LGHDT and CDR2 YNNKEL (reference sequence). The CDR3 reads CASSLSGDHLYGYTF. CDR3 nucleotide sequence: TGTGCCAGCAGCCTTTCAGGGGATCACCTCTATGGCTACACCTTC.

V gene TRBV27 combines with J gene TRBJ2-7, with D perhaps given as TRBD1 or TRBD2 (6 bases each). The CDR3 has 13 amino acids. V shed 7 bases and J shed 7 bases, with 17 bases lying between them. CDR1 and CDR2 from the germline V gene are MNHEY and SMNVEV (reference sequence). The CDR3 loop is CASTSVLGGEQYF. The CDR3 region has the DNA TGTGCCAGCACCTCAGTTTTAGGGGGGGAGCAGTACTTC.

The chain recombines TRBV4-1 with TRBJ1-6; D unclear. CDR1 MGHRA and CDR2 YSYEKL come from the germline V gene. The CDR3 has 15 amino acids. Trimming shortened V by 0 bases and J by 8 bases, and 11 bases separated the two germline ends. The CDR3 loop is CASSQETNRDSPLHF. The CDR3 DNA reads TGCGCCAGCAGCCAAGAGACTAACCGGGATTCACCCCTCCACTTT.

The rearrangement uses TRBV4-1 and TRBJ1-4, with a tentative D call TRBD1 (5 bases). Germline V gene sequence: CDR1 MGHRA, CDR2 YSYEKL. The CDR3 covers 18 residues. The V and J ends lost 0 bases and 4 bases respectively, with 18 bases between them. The CDR3 sequence is CASSQDLSLWGNNEKLFF. The CDR3 coding sequence is TGCGCCAGCAGCCAAGATCTTTCGTTGTGGGGGAATAATGAAAAACTGTTTTTT.

This clone appeared a single time. The CDR3 spells CASSIDAGISPLHF. DNA of the CDR3: TGTGCCAGTAGTATAGACGCAGGGATCTCACCCCTCCACTTT. The J gene is TRBJ1-6, the V gene TRBV19; possible D gene TRBD1, 5 bases. The CDR3 has 14 amino acids. V lost 0 bases and J 10 bases, leaving 10 bases between the germline ends. Germline values: CDR1 LNHDA, CDR2 SQIVND (reference sequence).

V is TRBV27 and J is TRBJ2-3; 11 positions match TRBD2. The germline gives CDR1 MNHEY, CDR2 SMNVEV (reference sequence). The CDR3 has 16 amino acids. V lost 3 bases to trimming and J lost 4 bases; unmatched junction nucleotides: 6. For the CDR3, the DNA is TGTGCCAGCAGTTTTACTAGCGGGGGACGGGCAGATACGCAGTATTTT. This gives the protein CASSFTSGGRADTQYF.

The CDR3 here is CASSASGTSYEQYF. DNA of the CDR3: TGTGCCAGCAGCGCGTCGGGAACCTCCTACGAGCAGTACTTC. J is TRBJ2-7 and V is TRBV7-2; TRBD2 is a possible D gene (5 bases). Trimming took 5 bases from V and 0 from J, leaving 11 bases between them. Germline V gives CDR1 SGHTA, CDR2 FQGNSA. The CDR3 covers 14 residues.

This chain uses TRBV6-5 with TRBJ1-1, with D possibly being TRBD1 (5 bases). V was trimmed by 2 bases and J by 3 bases, leaving 13 bases between them. The germline V gene has CDR1 MNHEY and CDR2 SVGAGI. The length of the CDR3 is 15 residues. This chain's CDR3 is CASSYGGFDDTEAFF. CDR3 sequence (DNA): TGTGCCAGCAGTTACGGGGGGTTTGATGACACTGAAGCTTTCTTT.

The chain combines TRBV10-2 with TRBJ1-6; D ambiguous. CDR1 WSHSY and CDR2 SAAADI come from the germline V gene. The V end was cut by 8 bases, the J end by 8 bases, with 13 bases between. The CDR3 consists of 13 residues. CDR3 nucleotide sequence: TGCGCCAGCGGACGAGAGATGTATTCACCCCTCCACTTT. Its protein product is CASGREMYSPLHF.

This chain connects TRBV6-1 to TRBJ1-6; D uncertain. V was pared by 3 bases and J by 10 bases, with 13 bases between. There are 14 residues in the CDR3. Germline CDR1 MNHNS, CDR2 SASEGT. CDR3 region: CASSEKDSQSPLHF. CDR3 nucleotides: TGTGCCAGCAGTGAGAAAGATAGCCAATCACCCCTCCACTTT.

This chain uses TRBV7-9 with TRBJ1-1; 8 bases agree with TRBD1. The CDR3 loop spans 15 amino acids. Trimming at V came to 5 bases and at J to 1 base, leaving 6 bases not matched to a gene. Looked up from germline, CDR1 is SEHNR and CDR2 is FQNEAQ (reference sequence). The CDR3 DNA follows: TGTGCCAGCAGCGTTGCAGGGGGCTGGAACACTGAAGCTTTCTTT. It translates to CASSVAGGWNTEAFF.

J is TRBJ2-2 and V is TRBV5-1; D assignment may be TRBD1 or TRBD2 (5 bases each). The CDR3 extends over 15 amino acids. The V end lost 5 bases, the J end lost 0 bases, and 11 bases lay between the germline ends. Germline V gene lookup returns CDR1 SGHRS and CDR2 YFSETQ. The CDR3 loop reads CASSRGPPNTGELFF. As DNA, the CDR3 is TGCGCCAGCAGTAGGGGACCTCCGAACACCGGGGAGCTGTTTTTT.

J is TRBJ1-5 and V is TRBV7-2; D perhaps matches TRBD1 (5 bases). Germline CDR1 is SGHTA and CDR2 is FQGNSA. CDR3 length: 15 residues. The ends were cut back, 6 bases at V and 3 bases at J, with 15 bases in the middle. CDR3 nucleotide sequence: TGTGCCAGCAGTGACGGTGGGGGGGTCAATCAGCCCCAGCATTTT. Encoded protein: CASSDGGGVNQPQHF. The complete variable domain, with remaining parts taken from reference TRBV7-2 and TRBJ1-5, reads GAGVSQSPSNKVTEKGKDVELRCDPISGHTALYWYRQSLGQGLEFLIYFQGNSAPDKSGLPSDRFSAERTGGSVSTLTIQRTQQEDSAVYLCASSDGGGVNQPQHFGDGTRLSIL.

J is TRBJ2-5 and V is TRBV5-1; D ambiguous. Trimming removed 0 bases from V and 4 bases from J, with 16 bases in between. Germline V CDR1 and CDR2: SGHRS, YFSETQ. The CDR3 is 16 residues long. CDR3 protein: CASSLAGHASLETQYF. The CDR3, as DNA: TGCGCCAGCAGCTTGGCCGGGCACGCAAGTCTAGAGACCCAGTACTTC.

This chain uses TRBV11-2 with TRBJ1-1; possibly TRBD1 for D (5 bases). The V end was cut by 1 base, the J end by 6 bases, with 12 bases between. The CDR3 totals 14 residues. Germline-derived CDR1 and CDR2 are SGHAT and FQNNGV. CDR3 region: CASSLVYRSPEAFF. The DNA for the CDR3 is TGTGCCAGCAGCTTAGTGTACAGGTCCCCTGAAGCTTTCTTT.

A single count supports this clone. The chain employs TRBV5-1 and TRBJ2-3; the D is unclear. The CDR3 is 16 amino acids. Germline V lookup: CDR1 SGHRS, CDR2 YFSETQ. Trimming removed 0 bases from V and 2 bases from J, with 13 bases in between. CDR3 in DNA: TGCGCCAGCAGCTTGGGCGTATGGCTAGACACAGATACGCAGTATTTT. It specifies CASSLGVWLDTDTQYF.